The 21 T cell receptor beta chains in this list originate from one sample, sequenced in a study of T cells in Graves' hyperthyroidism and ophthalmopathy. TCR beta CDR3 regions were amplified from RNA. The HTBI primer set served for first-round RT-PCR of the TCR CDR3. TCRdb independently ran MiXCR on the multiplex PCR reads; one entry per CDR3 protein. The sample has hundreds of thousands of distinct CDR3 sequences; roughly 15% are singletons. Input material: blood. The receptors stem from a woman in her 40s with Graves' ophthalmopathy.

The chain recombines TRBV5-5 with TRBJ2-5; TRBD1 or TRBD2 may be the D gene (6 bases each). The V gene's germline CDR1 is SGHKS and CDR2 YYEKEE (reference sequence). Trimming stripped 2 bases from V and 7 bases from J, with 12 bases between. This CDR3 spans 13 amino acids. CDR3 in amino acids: CASSFRGLGTQYF. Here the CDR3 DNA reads TGTGCCAGCAGCTTTCGGGGGCTGGGGACCCAGTACTTC.

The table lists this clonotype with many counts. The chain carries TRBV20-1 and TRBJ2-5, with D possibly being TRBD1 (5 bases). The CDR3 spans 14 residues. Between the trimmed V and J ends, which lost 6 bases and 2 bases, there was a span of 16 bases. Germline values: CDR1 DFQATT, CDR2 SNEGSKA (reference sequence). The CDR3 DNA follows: TGCAGTGCCCAGACAGTAAGGTCTCAAGAGACCCAGTACTTC. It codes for CSAQTVRSQETQYF.

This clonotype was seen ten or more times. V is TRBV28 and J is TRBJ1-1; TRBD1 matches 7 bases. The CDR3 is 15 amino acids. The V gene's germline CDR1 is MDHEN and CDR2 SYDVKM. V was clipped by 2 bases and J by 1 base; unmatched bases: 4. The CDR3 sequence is CASSLGTAQNTEAFF. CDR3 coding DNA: TGTGCCAGCAGTTTAGGGACAGCACAGAACACTGAAGCTTTCTTT.

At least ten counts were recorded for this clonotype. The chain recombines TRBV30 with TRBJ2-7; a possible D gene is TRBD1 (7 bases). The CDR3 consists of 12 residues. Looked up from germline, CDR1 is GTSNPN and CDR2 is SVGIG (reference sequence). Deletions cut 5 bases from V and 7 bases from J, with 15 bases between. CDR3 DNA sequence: TGTGCCTGGGCGGAGGGGGCGTGGGAGCAGTACTTC. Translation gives CAWAEGAWEQYF.

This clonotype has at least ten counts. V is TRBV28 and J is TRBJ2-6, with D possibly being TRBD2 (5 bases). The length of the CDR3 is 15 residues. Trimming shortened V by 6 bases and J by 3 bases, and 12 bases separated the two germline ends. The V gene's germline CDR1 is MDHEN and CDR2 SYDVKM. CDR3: CASRPRGHGANVLTF. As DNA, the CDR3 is TGTGCCAGCAGACCTCGGGGTCATGGGGCCAACGTCCTGACTTTC.

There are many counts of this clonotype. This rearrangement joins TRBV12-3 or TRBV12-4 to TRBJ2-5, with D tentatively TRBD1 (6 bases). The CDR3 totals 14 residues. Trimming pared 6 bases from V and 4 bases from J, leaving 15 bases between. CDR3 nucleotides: TGTGCCAGCAGCGCATACCAGGGGATAGAGACCCAGTACTTC. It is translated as CASSAYQGIETQYF.

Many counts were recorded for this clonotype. The CDR3 spells CASSVLTNTGELFF. The CDR3 DNA is TGTGCCAGCAGCGTCCTGACGAACACCGGGGAGCTGTTTTTT. The chain joins TRBV9 to TRBJ2-2; no firm D call. Trimming removed 2 bases from V and 0 bases from J, with 5 bases in between. Per the germline V gene, CDR1 is SGDLS and CDR2 is YYNGEE. This CDR3 is built from 14 residues.

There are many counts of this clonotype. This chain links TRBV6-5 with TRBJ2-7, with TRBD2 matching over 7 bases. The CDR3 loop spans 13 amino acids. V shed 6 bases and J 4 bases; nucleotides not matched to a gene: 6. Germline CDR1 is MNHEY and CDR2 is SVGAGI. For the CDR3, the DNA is TGTGCCAGCAGACTAGCGCAAACGTACGAGCAGTACTTC. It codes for CASRLAQTYEQYF.

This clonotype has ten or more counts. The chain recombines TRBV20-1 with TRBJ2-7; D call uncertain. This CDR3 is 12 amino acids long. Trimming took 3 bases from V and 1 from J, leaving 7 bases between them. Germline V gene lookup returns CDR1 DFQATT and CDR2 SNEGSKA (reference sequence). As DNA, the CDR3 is TGCAGTGCTAGCCGATGGTCCTACGAGCAGTACTTC. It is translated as CSASRWSYEQYF.

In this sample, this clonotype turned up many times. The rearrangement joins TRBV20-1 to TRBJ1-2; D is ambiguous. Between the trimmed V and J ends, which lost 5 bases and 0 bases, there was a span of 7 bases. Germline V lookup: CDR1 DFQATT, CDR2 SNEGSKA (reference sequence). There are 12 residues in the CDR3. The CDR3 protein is CSASTTNYGYTF. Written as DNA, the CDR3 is TGCAGTGCTTCCACTACTAACTATGGCTACACCTTC.

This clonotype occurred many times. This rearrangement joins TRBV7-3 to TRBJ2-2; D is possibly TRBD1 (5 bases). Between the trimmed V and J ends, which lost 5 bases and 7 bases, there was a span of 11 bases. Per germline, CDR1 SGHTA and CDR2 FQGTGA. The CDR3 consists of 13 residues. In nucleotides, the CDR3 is TGTGCCAGCAGCCTACAGGTTAACGGGGAGCTGTTTTTT. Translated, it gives CASSLQVNGELFF.

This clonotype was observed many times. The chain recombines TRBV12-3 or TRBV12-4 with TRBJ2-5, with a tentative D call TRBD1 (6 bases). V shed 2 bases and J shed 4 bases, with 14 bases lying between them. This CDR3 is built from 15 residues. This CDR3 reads CASSLRGGEGETQYF. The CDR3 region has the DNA TGTGCCAGCAGTTTAAGAGGGGGAGAGGGAGAGACCCAGTACTTC.

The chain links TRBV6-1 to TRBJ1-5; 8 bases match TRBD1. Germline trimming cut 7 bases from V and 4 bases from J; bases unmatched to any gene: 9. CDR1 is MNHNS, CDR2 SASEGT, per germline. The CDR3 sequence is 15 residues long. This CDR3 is CASTEPGTGNQPQHF. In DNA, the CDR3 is TGTGCCAGCACCGAGCCCGGGACAGGAAATCAGCCCCAGCATTTT.

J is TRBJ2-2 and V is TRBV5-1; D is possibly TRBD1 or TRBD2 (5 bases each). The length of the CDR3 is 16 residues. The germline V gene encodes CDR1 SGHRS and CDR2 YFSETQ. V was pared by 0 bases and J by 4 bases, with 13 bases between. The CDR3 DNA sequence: TGCGCCAGCAGCTTGGAATGGGGGATGGGCACCGGGGAGCTGTTTTTT. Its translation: CASSLEWGMGTGELFF. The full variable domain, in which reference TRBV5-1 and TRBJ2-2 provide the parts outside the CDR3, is KAGVTQTPRYLIKTRGQQVTLSCSPISGHRSVSWYQQTPGQGLQFLFEYFSETQRNKGNFPGRFSGRQFSNSRSEMNVSTLELGDSALYLCASSLEWGMGTGELFFGEGSRLTVL.

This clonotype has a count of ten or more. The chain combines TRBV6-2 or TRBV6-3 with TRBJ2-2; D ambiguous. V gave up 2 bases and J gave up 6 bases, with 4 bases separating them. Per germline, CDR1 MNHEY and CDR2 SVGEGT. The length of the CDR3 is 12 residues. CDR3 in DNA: TGTGCCAGCAGTTACGGTCCCGGGGAGCTGTTTTTT. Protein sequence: CASSYGPGELFF.

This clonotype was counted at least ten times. For the CDR3, the DNA is TGTGCCAAGCTAGGAGGAGACAGACCCCCCCACCACGAGCAGTACTTC. Translated, it gives CAKLGGDRPPHHEQYF. The chain links TRBV6-5 to TRBJ2-7; the D gene could be TRBD1 or TRBD2 (5 bases each). CDR3 size: 16 residues. Germline V CDR1 and CDR2: MNHEY, SVGAGI. V gave up 10 bases and J gave up 5 bases, with 27 bases separating them.

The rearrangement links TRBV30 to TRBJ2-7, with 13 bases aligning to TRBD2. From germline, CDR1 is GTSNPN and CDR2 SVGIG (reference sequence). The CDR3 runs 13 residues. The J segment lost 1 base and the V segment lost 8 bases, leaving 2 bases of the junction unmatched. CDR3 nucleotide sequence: TGTGCCATGGGACTAGCGGGGTCCTACGAGCAGTACTTC. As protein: CAMGLAGSYEQYF.

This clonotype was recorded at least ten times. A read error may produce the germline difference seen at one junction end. The CDR3 DNA follows: TGTGCCAGCAGACGCAGGGGAGGCACTGAAGCTCTCTTT. Translated, it gives CASRRRGGTEALF. The chain joins TRBV6-7 to TRBJ1-1; the D gene is possibly TRBD1 (6 bases). TRBV6-7 is labeled an ORF, and its function is uncertain. This CDR3 has 13 amino acids.

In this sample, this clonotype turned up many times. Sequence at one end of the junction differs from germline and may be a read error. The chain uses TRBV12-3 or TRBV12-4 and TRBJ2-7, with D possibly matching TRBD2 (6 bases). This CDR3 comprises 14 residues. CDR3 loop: CAGRARGSSYEQYF. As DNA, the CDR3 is TGTGCCGGCAGGGCCCGGGGGAGCTCCTACGAGCAGTACTTC.

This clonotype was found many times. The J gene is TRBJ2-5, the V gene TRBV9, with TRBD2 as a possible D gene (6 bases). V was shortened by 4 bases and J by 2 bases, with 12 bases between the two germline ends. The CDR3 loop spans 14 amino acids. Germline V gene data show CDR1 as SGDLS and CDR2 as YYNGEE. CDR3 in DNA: TGTGCCAGCAGCAGGAGGGGTGATCAAGAGACCCAGTACTTC. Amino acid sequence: CASSRRGDQETQYF.

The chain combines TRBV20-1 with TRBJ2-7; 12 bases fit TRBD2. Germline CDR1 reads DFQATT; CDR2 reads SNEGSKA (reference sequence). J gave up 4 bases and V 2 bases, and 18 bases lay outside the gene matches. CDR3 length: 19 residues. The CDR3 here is CSARRYLLAGGPFFYEQYF. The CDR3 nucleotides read TGCAGTGCTAGACGATACCTTCTAGCGGGAGGGCCTTTTTTTTACGAGCAGTACTTC.